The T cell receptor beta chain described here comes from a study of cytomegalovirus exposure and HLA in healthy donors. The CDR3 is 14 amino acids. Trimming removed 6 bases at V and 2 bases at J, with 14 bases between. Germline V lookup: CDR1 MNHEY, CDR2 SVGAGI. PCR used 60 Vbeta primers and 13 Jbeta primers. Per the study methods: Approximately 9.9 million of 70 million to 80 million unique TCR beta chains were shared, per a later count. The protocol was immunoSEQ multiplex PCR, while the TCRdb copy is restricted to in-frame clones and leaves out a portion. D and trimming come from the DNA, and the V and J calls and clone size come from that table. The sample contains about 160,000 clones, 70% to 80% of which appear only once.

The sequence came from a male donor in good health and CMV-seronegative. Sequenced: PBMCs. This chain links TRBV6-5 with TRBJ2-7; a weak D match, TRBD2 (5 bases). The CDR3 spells CASRPQLVPYEQYF. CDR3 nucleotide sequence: TGTGCCAGCAGGCCCCAACTAGTCCCCTACGAGCAGTACTTC.